This TCR beta chain emerged from a study of cytomegalovirus exposure and HLA in healthy donors. PCR primers comprised 60 Vbeta and 13 Jbeta primers. Measured with immunoSEQ multiplex PCR; TCRdb has only the in-frame clones, and not every one. Of some 110,000 clones listed, 75% to 85% are singletons. After removal of 2 bases from V and 4 bases from J, the junction contained 11 bases not matched to a gene. Germline V gives CDR1 GTSNPN, CDR2 SVGIG (reference sequence). This CDR3 has 16 amino acids. What was sequenced was PBMCs. The TCR comes from a man aged 30 to 45 in good health and CMV-seronegative. The V and J genes are TRBV30 and TRBJ1-5; TRBD1 agrees at 7 bases. CDR3 nucleotides: TGTGCCTGGAGTAGGAGGCAGGGGGTAAATAATCAGCCCCAGCATTTT. This gives the protein CAWSRRQGVNNQPQHF.